This T cell receptor (beta chain) was documented in a study of blood T cell repertoires in COVID-19. The protocol was immunoSEQ multiplex PCR, while the TCRdb copy is restricted to in-frame clones and leaves out a portion. This table has 380,000 or so clones, approximately 89% appearing once. The germline CDR1 and CDR2 sequences are SGDLS and YYNGEE. The CDR3 is 14 residues long. Trimming at V came to 3 bases and at J to 2 bases, leaving 4 bases not matched to a gene. This receptor was taken from a man under 40 who had recovered from COVID-19. Sequencing was carried out using PBMCs or T cells enriched from blood (not recorded which). The J gene is TRBJ1-1, the V gene TRBV9; 7 nucleotides align to TRBD1. The CDR3 bases are TGTGCCAGCAGCGCGGGGACAGATAACACTGAAGCTTTCTTT. Encoded protein: CASSAGTDNTEAFF.